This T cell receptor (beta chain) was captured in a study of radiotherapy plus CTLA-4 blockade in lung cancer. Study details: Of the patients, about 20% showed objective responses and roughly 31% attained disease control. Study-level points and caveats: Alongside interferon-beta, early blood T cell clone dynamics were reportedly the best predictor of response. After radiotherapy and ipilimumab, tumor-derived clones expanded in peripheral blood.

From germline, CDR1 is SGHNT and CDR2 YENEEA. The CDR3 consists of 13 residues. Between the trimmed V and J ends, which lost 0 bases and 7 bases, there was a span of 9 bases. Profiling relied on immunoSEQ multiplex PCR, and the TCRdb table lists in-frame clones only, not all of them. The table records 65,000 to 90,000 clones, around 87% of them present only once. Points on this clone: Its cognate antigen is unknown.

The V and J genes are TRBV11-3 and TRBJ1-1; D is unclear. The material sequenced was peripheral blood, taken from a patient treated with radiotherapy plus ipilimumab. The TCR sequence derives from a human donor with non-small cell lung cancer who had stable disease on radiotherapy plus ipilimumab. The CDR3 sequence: CASSLDPGGEAFF. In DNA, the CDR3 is TGTGCCAGCAGCTTAGACCCCGGAGGTGAAGCTTTCTTT.